The 27 T cell receptor beta chains in this list originate from one sample, sequenced in a study of T-cell reconstitution after alpha-beta-depleted transplantation in children. The library targeted TCRbeta and was prepared with unique molecular identifiers. Using its own MiXCR run on the PCR reads, TCRdb lists one record per CDR3 protein. The sample has 200,000 to 300,000 distinct CDR3 sequences; around 11% are singletons. This sample comprised PBMCs from the stem cell graft donor, obtained from the stem cell graft. Source of these receptors: a human donor who donated a stem cell graft to a child with acute lymphoblastic leukemia.

This clonotype has at least ten counts. The chain is built from TRBV20-1 and TRBJ2-3; the D is unclear. The germline gives CDR1 DFQATT, CDR2 SNEGSKA (reference sequence). Trimming pared 5 bases from V and 2 bases from J, leaving 2 bases between. The CDR3 covers 10 residues. CDR3 nucleotides: TGCAGTGCTCACACAGATACGCAGTATTTT. This sequence encodes CSAHTDTQYF.

In its sample, this clonotype was seen many times. The CDR3 coding sequence is TGTGCCAGCGGGGGGGTATTCGCCTACACCTTC. The encoded protein is CASGGVFAYTF. This rearrangement joins TRBV7-2 to TRBJ1-2; possibly TRBD1 for D (5 bases). With 8 bases removed from V and 10 bases from J, the gap between germline ends came to 14 bases. The germline CDR1 and CDR2 sequences are SGHTA and FQGNSA. The CDR3 runs 11 residues.

This clonotype was recorded many times. The chain combines TRBV12-3 or TRBV12-4 with TRBJ2-7; 7 bases map to TRBD1. The CDR3 is 13 amino acids. After removal of 9 bases from V and 0 bases from J, the junction contained 5 bases not matched to a gene. Written as DNA, the CDR3 is TGTGCCAGTGGACAGGCAAGCTCCTACGAGCAGTACTTC. It is translated as CASGQASSYEQYF.

This clonotype was detected only once. Germline is not matched at one junction end, which may reflect a read error. The J gene is TRBJ2-1, the V gene TRBV6-5; perhaps TRBD2 as D (6 bases). This CDR3 contains 15 residues. From germline, CDR1 is MNHEY and CDR2 SVGAGI. As DNA, the CDR3 is TGTGCCAGCAGTTACAGGGAGGACACCTACAATAAGCAGTTCTTC. Amino acids: CASSYREDTYNKQFF.

This clonotype was seen ten or more times. The chain has TRBV10-3 and TRBJ2-3; D gene ambiguous. The CDR3 has 13 residues. Trimming cost V 0 bases and J 7 bases, with 8 bases left between them. The germline V gene has CDR1 ENHRY and CDR2 SYGVKD. The CDR3 spells CAISESRDNTQYF. The CDR3, as DNA: TGTGCCATCAGTGAGTCTAGAGACAATACGCAGTATTTT.

This clonotype was recorded many times. This chain uses TRBV4-2 with TRBJ2-3; D perhaps matches TRBD2 (6 bases). This CDR3 comprises 16 residues. V lost 4 bases and J 3 bases, leaving 17 bases between the germline ends. The V gene's germline CDR1 is LGHNA and CDR2 YNFKEQ. CDR3 region: CASSPEGFDLTDTQYF. The CDR3 DNA is TGTGCCAGCAGCCCGGAGGGCTTCGATTTGACAGATACGCAGTATTTT.

This chain connects TRBV7-9 to TRBJ2-1; a weak D match, TRBD2 (5 bases). V was clipped by 5 bases and J by 8 bases, with 7 bases between them. The CDR3 is 11 residues long. Germline V lookup: CDR1 SEHNR, CDR2 FQNEAQ (reference sequence). CDR3 sequence reads: CASSPGDEQFF. The CDR3 nucleotides read TGTGCCAGCAGCCCCGGGGATGAGCAGTTCTTC.

This clonotype was seen at least ten times. The chain combines TRBV20-1 with TRBJ2-7; possibly TRBD2 for D (6 bases). Germline CDR1 and CDR2: DFQATT and SNEGSKA (reference sequence). Trimming removed 0 bases from V and 0 bases from J, with 12 bases in between. The CDR3 runs 15 residues. The CDR3 region is CSARDAAGSSYEQYF. For the CDR3, the DNA is TGCAGTGCTAGAGATGCGGCCGGGAGCTCCTACGAGCAGTACTTC.

In its sample, this clonotype was seen many times. The chain links TRBV7-2 to TRBJ1-5; D is perhaps TRBD1 (5 bases). V lost 2 bases and J lost 5, with 10 bases in between. Germline V gene data show CDR1 as SGHTA and CDR2 as FQGNSA. The CDR3 is made up of 14 amino acids. CDR3: CASSLNVGDQPQHF. The CDR3 nucleotides are TGTGCCAGCAGCTTAAACGTAGGGGATCAGCCCCAGCATTTT.

This clonotype was detected many times. The rearrangement joins TRBV7-2 to TRBJ2-7; D not certain. Trimming took 2 bases from V and 2 from J, leaving 13 bases between them. The CDR3 runs 15 residues. Germline V gives CDR1 SGHTA, CDR2 FQGNSA. The CDR3: CASSLSPADTYEQYF. CDR3 DNA sequence: TGTGCCAGCAGCTTAAGTCCGGCAGATACCTACGAGCAGTACTTC.

The rearrangement joins TRBV2 to TRBJ2-3; D unclear. The germline V gene has CDR1 SNHLY and CDR2 FYNNEI. The CDR3 covers 13 residues. The ends were cut back, 5 bases at V and 5 bases at J, with 11 bases in the middle. Written as DNA, the CDR3 is TGTGCCAGCAGTCCTGGGGTAGTAGATACGCAGTATTTT. Its protein is CASSPGVVDTQYF. Drawing the rest from reference TRBV2 and TRBJ2-3, the complete variable domain is EPEVTQTPSHQVTQMGQEVILRCVPISNHLYFYWYRQILGQKVEFLVSFYNNEISEKSEIFDDQFSVERPDGSNFTLKIRSTKLEDSAMYFCASSPGVVDTQYFGPGTRLTVL.

This clonotype has ten or more counts. J is TRBJ1-2 and V is TRBV5-5, with D hard to call. V was clipped by 2 bases and J by 3 bases, with 11 bases between them. In germline, CDR1 is SGHKS, CDR2 YYEKEE (reference sequence). The CDR3 length is 14 residues. CDR3 sequence: CASSFLRTDYGYTF. The CDR3 nucleotides read TGTGCCAGCAGCTTTTTGCGCACCGACTATGGCTACACCTTC.

The table lists this clonotype with many counts. J is TRBJ2-6 and V is TRBV6-2 or TRBV6-3; D is unclear. Germline V gives CDR1 MNHEY, CDR2 SVGEGT. The CDR3 loop spans 14 amino acids. Trimming left V 8 bases short and J 1 base short, with 9 bases between. DNA for the CDR3: TGTGCCAGCTGTTGTCGGTCTGGGGCCAACGTCCTGACTTTC. As protein: CASCCRSGANVLTF.

A note on this clonotype: A much larger clone lies a single base off, so this may be a read error. V is TRBV12-5 and J is TRBJ1-1; TRBD1 might be the D (5 bases). The length of the CDR3 is 12 residues. Germline V gene sequence: CDR1 LGHNT, CDR2 FRNRAP. V was trimmed by 4 bases and J by 10 bases, leaving 13 bases between them. The CDR3 DNA follows: TGTGCTAGTGGTTCGGTTCCAGGGCGAGCTTTCTTT. Amino acid sequence: CASGSVPGRAFF. Full variable domain (missing parts from reference TRBV12-5 and TRBJ1-1): DARVTQTPRHKVTEMGQEVTMRCQPILGHNTVFWYRQTMMQGLELLAYFRNRAPLDDSGMPKDRFSAEMPDATLATLKIQPSEPRDSAVYFCASGSVPGRAFFGQGTRLTVV.

This clonotype was seen at least ten times. The CDR3 protein is CAISESGTSGRPQSSYNEQFF. CDR3 bases: TGTGCCATCAGTGAGTCCGGGACTAGCGGGAGGCCACAAAGCTCCTACAATGAGCAGTTCTTC. This sequence joins TRBV10-3 and TRBJ2-1, with 15 bases that match TRBD2. Germline lookup yields CDR1 ENHRY and CDR2 SYGVKD. V lost 0 bases, J lost 0 bases, and 9 bases stayed unmatched. The CDR3 length is 21 residues.

At least ten counts were recorded for this clonotype. The J gene is TRBJ2-1, the V gene TRBV24-1, with TRBD2 matching 9 bases. V lost 9 bases, J lost 2 bases, and 13 bases stayed unmatched. The CDR3 sequence is 17 residues long. Per germline, CDR1 KGHDR and CDR2 SFDVKD. This CDR3 is CATEGSLAGPPYNEQFF. For the CDR3, the DNA is TGTGCCACCGAGGGATCGCTAGCGGGGCCTCCCTACAATGAGCAGTTCTTC.

This clonotype has at least ten counts. The chain links TRBV5-5 to TRBJ2-6; 10 bases align to TRBD2. The germline gives CDR1 SGHKS, CDR2 YYEKEE (reference sequence). Losses at the gene ends were 4 bases for V and 2 bases for J; bases not matched to a gene: 6. There are 17 residues in the CDR3. The CDR3 region is CASSLLAGVTGANVLTF. CDR3 DNA: TGTGCCAGCAGCCTTCTAGCGGGAGTTACTGGGGCCAACGTCCTGACTTTC. Complete variable domain (other parts from reference TRBV5-5 and TRBJ2-6): DAGVTQSPTHLIKTRGQQVTLRCSPISGHKSVSWYQQVLGQGPQFIFQYYEKEERGRGNFPDRFSARQFPNYSSELNVNALLLGDSALYLCASSLLAGVTGANVLTFGAGSRLTVL.

This clonotype was detected ten times or more. The chain recombines TRBV12-3 or TRBV12-4 with TRBJ2-5; D is uncertain. V was pared by 5 bases and J by 0 bases, with 13 bases between. CDR3 length: 15 residues. The CDR3 protein is CASSPLSAHQETQYF. CDR3 coding DNA: TGTGCCAGCAGTCCCCTATCGGCCCACCAAGAGACCCAGTACTTC.

This clonotype has at least ten counts. The chain recombines TRBV29-1 with TRBJ2-6; no reliable D call. Looked up from germline, CDR1 is SQVTM and CDR2 is ANQGSEA. The CDR3 consists of 12 residues. The V end was cut by 6 bases, the J end by 2 bases, with 5 bases between. In DNA, the CDR3 is TGCAGCGTGGCGACTGGGGCCAACGTCCTGACTTTC. It yields the protein CSVATGANVLTF. The entire variable domain, with the rest obtained from reference TRBV29-1 and TRBJ2-6, is as follows: SAVISQKPSRDICQRGTSLTIQCQVDSQVTMMFWYRQQPGQSLTLIATANQGSEATYESGFVIDKFPISRPNLTFSTLTVSNMSPEDSSIYLCSVATGANVLTFGAGSRLTVL.

On this clonotype: Possible read error: a much larger clone is one base away. This sequence joins TRBV12-3 or TRBV12-4 and TRBJ1-1; no reliable D call. The CDR3 extends over 11 amino acids. CDR3 bases: TGTGCCGGCAGTCCCCTTCCTGAAGCTTTCTTT. Amino acids: CAGSPLPEAFF.

This clonotype was picked up many times. The rearrangement joins TRBV5-1 to TRBJ1-5; the D gene is possibly TRBD1 (5 bases). Germline CDR1 and CDR2: SGHRS and YFSETQ. V lost 1 base to trimming and J lost 8 bases, with 13 bases between them. The CDR3 has 14 residues. CDR3 DNA: TGCGCCAGCAGCTTGACGGGGGTAGGCGAGCCCCAGCATTTT. Protein sequence: CASSLTGVGEPQHF.

This clonotype was seen repeatedly, ten times or more. The chain couples TRBV7-3 to TRBJ2-3; 9 bases align to TRBD2. Looked up from germline, CDR1 is SGHTA and CDR2 is FQGTGA. V lost 2 bases and J lost 2; bases outside the gene matches: 2. The CDR3 contains 15 residues. DNA of the CDR3: TGTGCCAGCAGCTTACAGCGGGAGGTCACAGATACGCAGTATTTT. Translating it yields CASSLQREVTDTQYF.

This clonotype came up a few times. This rearrangement joins TRBV3-1 to TRBJ1-2, with D unresolved. Germline V lookup: CDR1 LGHDT, CDR2 YNNKEL (reference sequence). The CDR3 runs to 15 residues. Trimming shortened V by 2 bases and J by 1 base, and 11 bases separated the two germline ends. This CDR3 is CASSQSLAVNYGYTF. The CDR3, as DNA: TGTGCCAGCAGCCAAAGCTTGGCGGTTAACTATGGCTACACCTTC.

This clonotype was observed many times. As the CDR3 is not closed by the conserved phenylalanine or tryptophan, this likely results from a read error. The DNA is left out, because the CDR3 cannot be placed on it with certainty; the CDR3 is given as TCRdb lists it. The rearrangement links TRBV4-3 to TRBJ1-4; TRBD1 is the table's D call, not checked against the DNA. Including both end residues, the CDR3 is 12 amino acids long. The germline gives CDR1 LGHNA, CDR2 YSLEER. The CDR3: CASSQAGGLGTP.

V is TRBV5-4 and J is TRBJ2-1; TRBD1 matches 7 bases. V lost 4 bases, J lost 8 bases, and 15 bases stayed unmatched. Germline lookup yields CDR1 SGHNT and CDR2 YYREEE (reference sequence). The CDR3 is 16 residues long. The CDR3 nucleotides read TGTGCCAGCAGCCCGTACAGGGGAACCCTTAACGATGAGCAGTTCTTC. Translating it yields CASSPYRGTLNDEQFF.

The chain is built from TRBV7-8 and TRBJ2-7; 13 nucleotides align to TRBD2. The junction had 16 bases not matched to a gene; V was cut back by 5 bases and J by 3 bases. From germline, CDR1 is SGHVS and CDR2 FQNEAQ. CDR3 size: 19 residues. CDR3 loop: CASSRGTPRLAGGRYEQYF. CDR3 nucleotides: TGTGCCAGCAGCCGCGGGACGCCGAGACTAGCGGGAGGCCGCTACGAGCAGTACTTC.

The gene calls are TRBV12-3 or TRBV12-4 and TRBJ1-5; D is unresolved. V was pared by 5 bases and J by 4 bases, with 12 bases between. CDR3 size: 14 residues. CDR3 bases: TGTGCCAGCAGTCCCACACGTTTTAATCAGCCCCAGCATTTT. Encoded protein: CASSPTRFNQPQHF.